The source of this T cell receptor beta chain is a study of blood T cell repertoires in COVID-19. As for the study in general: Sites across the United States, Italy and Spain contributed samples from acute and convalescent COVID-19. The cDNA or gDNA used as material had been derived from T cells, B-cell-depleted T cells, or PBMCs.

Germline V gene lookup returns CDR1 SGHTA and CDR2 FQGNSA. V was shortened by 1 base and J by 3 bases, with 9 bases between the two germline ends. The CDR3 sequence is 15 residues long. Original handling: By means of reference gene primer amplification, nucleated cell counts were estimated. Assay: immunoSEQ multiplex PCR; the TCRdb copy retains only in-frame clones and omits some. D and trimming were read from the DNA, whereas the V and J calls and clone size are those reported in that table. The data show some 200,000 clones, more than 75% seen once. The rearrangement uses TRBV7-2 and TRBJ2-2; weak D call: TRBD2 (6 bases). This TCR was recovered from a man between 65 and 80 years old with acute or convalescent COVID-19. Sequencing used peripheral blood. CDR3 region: CASSLGAGYTGELFF. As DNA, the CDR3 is TGTGCCAGCAGCTTAGGGGCGGGGTACACCGGGGAGCTGTTTTTT.